The sequence of this T cell receptor beta chain was determined in a study of cytomegalovirus exposure and HLA in healthy donors. PCR employed 60 Vbeta and 13 Jbeta primers. Only in-frame clones appear in the TCRdb table, and some are missing; sequencing was by immunoSEQ multiplex PCR. This table has more than 110,000 clones, 60% to 85% appearing once. The CDR3 length is 14 residues. Per germline, CDR1 SEHNR and CDR2 FQNEAQ (reference sequence). Losses at the gene ends were 7 bases for V and 5 bases for J; bases not matched to a gene: 6. Only a few counts were recorded for this clone. This TCR was recovered from a male donor in good health and CMV-seronegative. The sequenced material came from PBMCs. The chain links TRBV7-9 to TRBJ2-1, with 9 bases lining up with TRBD2. CDR3 loop: CASKRAGGHNEQFF. As DNA, the CDR3 is TGTGCCAGCAAGCGAGCGGGGGGACACAATGAGCAGTTCTTC.